Detailed here is one T cell receptor (beta chain). Per the authors' pipeline: Amplification from reference gene primers served as the basis for estimated nucleated cell counts. The assay was immunoSEQ multiplex PCR, and TCRdb's table has in-frame clones only and misses some. That table gives V, J and clone size, and the DNA gave D and trimming. Of roughly 200,000 clones detected, around 85% appear once; the ten largest clones hold 6.2%. The V and J ends lost 8 bases and 9 bases respectively, with 11 bases between them. CDR3 length equals 11 residues. Germline CDR1 LNHDA, CDR2 SQIVND (reference sequence). The data were taken from a study of blood T cell repertoires in COVID-19. Overall study context: T cells, B-cell-depleted T cells, or PBMCs supplied cDNA or gDNA.

Each participant's cohort was designated according to participant-reported clinical history. Recovered Cohort 3 donors showed two negative PCRs, clearance, or symptom resolution. Material: PBMCs or T cells enriched from blood (not recorded which). V and J are TRBV19 and TRBJ1-3; unclear D gene. This TCR was recovered from a man aged 35 to 55 who had recovered from COVID-19. The CDR3 here is CASLREGTIYF. The CDR3 DNA reads as TGTGCCAGTCTCCGTGAGGGCACCATATATTTT.